This T cell receptor beta chain was obtained from a study of tumor-infiltrating lymphocytes in primary liver carcinoma. In the study overall: Stage T1-T3 N0M0 tumors measured 4.2 to 10 cm at most.

Only a few counts were recorded for this clonotype. The target antigen is unknown. This may arise from a read error, as a much more abundant clone is one base away. Unsorted bulk tissue of about 17-32 mg yielded co-extracted RNA and DNA. cDNA specific to TCR beta was made from 500 ng of total RNA, with a constant-region primer employed for priming. Modified slightly, ARM-PCR produced TCR beta libraries over three nested multiplex PCR rounds. Investigators reported that the first two PCR rounds, at about 11 cycles each, used TRBV1-TRBV30 forward primers with a C-beta reverse primer. TCRdb independently ran MiXCR on the multiplex PCR reads; one entry per CDR3 protein. The sample has about 92,000 distinct CDR3 sequences, just under 70% seen once. Whole-study results and caveats: The top-250-clone fraction was significantly higher in tumors than in blood (p = 0.039). The overlap of tumor-adjacent and tumor-blood pairs was smaller than that of tumor region pairs.

Germline V gives CDR1 WSHSY, CDR2 SAAADI. The CDR3 contains 12 residues. The chain joins TRBV10-2 to TRBJ1-1; 10 nucleotides align to TRBD1. This TCR derives from a man aged 35 to 55 with primary liver carcinoma and hepatitis B virus infection. The sample was tumor-adjacent normal liver tissue. CDR3 nucleotide sequence: TGCGCCAACAGTGAGTGGACAGGGGGAGCTTTCTTT. Translation: CANSEWTGGAFF.